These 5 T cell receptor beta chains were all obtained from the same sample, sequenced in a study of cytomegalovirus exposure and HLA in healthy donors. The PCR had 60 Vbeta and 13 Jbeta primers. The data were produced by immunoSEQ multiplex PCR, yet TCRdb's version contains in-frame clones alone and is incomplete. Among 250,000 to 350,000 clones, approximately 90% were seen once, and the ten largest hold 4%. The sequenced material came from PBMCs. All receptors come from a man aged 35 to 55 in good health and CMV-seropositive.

CDR3 protein: CATSRGGGSNQPQHF. The CDR3 DNA reads TGTGCCACCAGCAGAGGGGGCGGTAGTAATCAGCCCCAGCATTTT. The rearrangement uses TRBV15 and TRBJ1-5; D possibly corresponds to TRBD1 (5 bases). CDR3 length equals 15 residues. The germline V and J ends were trimmed by 1 base and 4 bases, with 11 bases remaining between them. Per germline, CDR1 LNHNV and CDR2 YYDKDF (reference sequence).

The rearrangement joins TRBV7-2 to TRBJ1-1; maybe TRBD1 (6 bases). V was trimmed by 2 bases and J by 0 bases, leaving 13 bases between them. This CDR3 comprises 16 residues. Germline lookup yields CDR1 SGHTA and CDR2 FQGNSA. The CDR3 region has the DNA TGTGCCAGCAGCTTAACGCGGGGGGGCATGAACACTGAAGCTTTCTTT. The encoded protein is CASSLTRGGMNTEAFF.

The chain's CDR3 is CASSRTRAGGLHNEQFF. CDR3 nucleotides: TGTGCCAGCAGCCGGACCAGAGCGGGAGGGCTTCACAATGAGCAGTTCTTC. The chain uses TRBV5-4 and TRBJ2-1, with TRBD2 identical over 10 bases. Germline assignment: CDR1 SGHNT and CDR2 YYREEE (reference sequence). This CDR3 spans 17 amino acids. The V gene end was trimmed by 4 bases and the J gene end by 5 bases; junction bases not matched to a gene: 12.

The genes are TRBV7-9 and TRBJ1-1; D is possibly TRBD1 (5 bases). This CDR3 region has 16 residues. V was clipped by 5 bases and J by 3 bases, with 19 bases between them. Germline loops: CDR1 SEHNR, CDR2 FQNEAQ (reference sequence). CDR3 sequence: CASSPGRGRSHTEAFF. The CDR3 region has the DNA TGTGCCAGCAGCCCAGGGAGGGGACGAAGTCACACTGAAGCTTTCTTT.

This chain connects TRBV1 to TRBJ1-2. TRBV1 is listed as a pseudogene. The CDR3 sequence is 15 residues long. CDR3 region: CTSSKDPLPGYGYTF. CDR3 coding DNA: TGCACCAGCAGCAAGGACCCGCTACCGGGGTATGGCTACACCTTC.